These 17 T cell receptor beta chains share one sample of origin, sequenced in a study of cytomegalovirus exposure and HLA in healthy donors (dated by TCRdb to about 2017). Library generation was performed with the immunoSEQ multiplex PCR assay. A mixture of 60 forward primers for TCR Vbeta segments and 13 reverse primers for TCR Jbeta segments was used in the multiplex PCR. The immuneACCESS repertoire file appears here via TCRdb, limited to in-frame rearrangements. These files lack a portion of the clones; in checked studies, under half of the deficit traces to unresolved V genes, and the cause of the others is not known. This sample gives around 150,000 clones in total; over 70% of them show up just once. 8% to 10% of the sample lies in the top ten. Input material: PBMCs. The receptor set was obtained from a man aged 18 to 29 in good health and CMV-seropositive.

The J gene is TRBJ2-1, the V gene TRBV9, with 7 bases fitting TRBD2. Trimming at V came to 0 bases and at J to 3 bases, leaving 12 bases not matched to a gene. This CDR3 comprises 18 residues. Germline V gives CDR1 SGDLS, CDR2 YYNGEE. Written as DNA, the CDR3 is TGTGCCAGCAGCGTAGGAGGGAGGGCTTCCTCCATCTACAATGAGCAGTTCTTC. This gives the protein CASSVGGRASSIYNEQFF. Variable domain in full (rest from reference TRBV9 and TRBJ2-1): DSGVTQTPKHLITATGQRVTLRCSPRSGDLSVYWYQQSLDQGLQFLIQYYNGEERAKGNILERFSAQQFPDLHSELNLSSLELGDSALYFCASSVGGRASSIYNEQFFGPGTRLTVL.

This chain links TRBV25-1 with TRBJ2-1, with TRBD1 as a possible D gene (5 bases). The CDR3 extends over 16 amino acids. Per the germline V gene, CDR1 is MGHDK and CDR2 is SYGVNS. V dropped 3 bases and J dropped 9 bases, with 21 bases sitting between them. The CDR3 loop reads CASSDPGRTDMGEQFF. The CDR3 DNA reads TGTGCCAGCAGTGACCCCGGAAGGACGGACATGGGTGAGCAGTTCTTC.

Written as DNA, the CDR3 is TGCGCCAGCAGCCAAGATGGCGGCCCTGGGACTGAAGCTTTCTTT. Its protein product is CASSQDGGPGTEAFF. This rearrangement joins TRBV4-3 to TRBJ1-1, with unresolved D. The CDR3 loop spans 15 amino acids. Deletions cut 0 bases from V and 5 bases from J, with 13 bases between. The germline CDR1 and CDR2 sequences are LGHNA and YSLEER.

The J gene is TRBJ2-7, the V gene TRBV5-1; 9 bases map to TRBD1. Trimming at V came to 4 bases and at J to 5 bases, leaving 7 bases not matched to a gene. This CDR3 is 14 amino acids long. Germline V gene data show CDR1 as SGHRS and CDR2 as YFSETQ. This chain's CDR3 is CASSPGQGRDEQYF. CDR3 coding DNA: TGCGCCAGCAGCCCCGGACAGGGGAGGGACGAGCAGTACTTC.

The gene calls are TRBV7-9 and TRBJ1-4; the match to TRBD1 covers 8 bases. The CDR3 spans 14 residues. J was trimmed by 11 bases and V by 3 bases; bases with no gene match: 8. Germline values: CDR1 SEHNR, CDR2 FQNEAQ (reference sequence). CDR3 sequence reads: CASSLGQEIEKLFF. Written as DNA, the CDR3 is TGTGCCAGCAGCTTGGGACAGGAGATAGAGAAACTGTTTTTT.

The V call is TRBV13, the J call TRBJ1-1; possibly TRBD1 for D (5 bases). V was clipped by 0 bases and J by 5 bases, with 10 bases between them. The CDR3 totals 14 residues. Per the germline V gene, CDR1 is PRHDT and CDR2 is FYEKMQ (reference sequence). The CDR3 loop reads CASSLGSGGTEAFF. The DNA of the CDR3 is TGTGCCAGCAGCTTAGGCTCGGGGGGGACTGAAGCTTTCTTT.

The chain is built from TRBV13 and TRBJ2-7; 8 nucleotides agree with TRBD2. There are 15 residues in the CDR3. V shed 4 bases, J shed 5 bases, and the junction held 10 bases outside the gene matches. Per germline, CDR1 PRHDT and CDR2 FYEKMQ (reference sequence). The CDR3: CASSSRLARYHEQYF. The DNA of the CDR3 is TGTGCCAGCAGCTCCAGACTAGCGAGGTATCACGAGCAGTACTTC.

The chain has TRBV2 and TRBJ2-5, with a weak D call TRBD1 (5 bases). The CDR3 has 12 amino acids. Trimming left V 4 bases short and J 2 bases short, with 5 bases between. CDR1 is SNHLY and CDR2 is FYNNEI in the germline V gene. For the CDR3, the DNA is TGTGCCAGCAGTGCAGGGCAAGAGACCCAGTACTTC. Protein: CASSAGQETQYF.

This clone was recorded only once. The J gene is TRBJ2-5, the V gene TRBV19, with D tentatively TRBD1 (6 bases). The CDR3 is 15 residues long. The germline V gene has CDR1 LNHDA and CDR2 SQIVND (reference sequence). The V end lost 5 bases, the J end lost 5 bases, and 18 bases lay between the germline ends. The CDR3 sequence is CASSPRDIRQETQYF. Written as DNA, the CDR3 is TGTGCCAGTAGTCCCCGGGACATAAGGCAGGAGACCCAGTACTTC.

The gene calls are TRBV6-6 and TRBJ2-5, with 7 bases fitting TRBD1. Germline CDR1 reads MNHNY; CDR2 reads SVGAGI (reference sequence). Trimming cost V 2 bases and J 4 bases; bases outside gene matches: 4. The CDR3 has 14 amino acids. CDR3 in DNA: TGTGCCAGCAGTTACGTGACAGGGCGAGAGACCCAGTACTTC. It translates to CASSYVTGRETQYF.

The CDR3 loop is CASSAGGPEAFF. CDR3 DNA: TGTGCCAGCAGTGCAGGGGGCCCTGAAGCTTTCTTT. The V and J genes are TRBV9 and TRBJ1-1; TRBD1 matches 8 bases. V gave up 5 bases and J gave up 6 bases; unmatched junction bases: 3. The germline V gene encodes CDR1 SGDLS and CDR2 YYNGEE. There are 12 residues in the CDR3.

The chain has TRBV19 and TRBJ1-3; no clear D. V shed 5 bases and J shed 2 bases, with 22 bases lying between them. The CDR3 has 18 residues. CDR1 and CDR2 (germline): LNHDA, SQIVND (reference sequence). The CDR3 sequence: CASSEDPSAGLTGNTIYF. The CDR3 nucleotides are TGTGCCAGTAGTGAAGACCCCTCAGCAGGACTGACTGGAAACACCATATATTTT.

The chain recombines TRBV5-5 with TRBJ1-1; 7 nucleotides line up with TRBD1. V lost 4 bases, J lost 0 bases, and 9 bases stayed unmatched. The CDR3 length is 16 residues. Germline V gene sequence: CDR1 SGHKS, CDR2 YYEKEE (reference sequence). In nucleotides, the CDR3 is TGTGCCAGCAGCGGAAACAGGGGTCTGGTGAACACTGAAGCTTTCTTT. Its protein is CASSGNRGLVNTEAFF.

The chain carries TRBV5-6 and TRBJ2-5; D possibly corresponds to TRBD1 (6 bases). The CDR3 has 16 amino acids. Germline CDR1 is SGHDT and CDR2 is YYEEEE. Trimming shortened V by 2 bases and J by 1 base, and 15 bases separated the two germline ends. The CDR3 sequence: CASSFTTGTTQETQYF. Written as DNA, the CDR3 is TGTGCCAGCAGCTTTACAACAGGGACCACCCAAGAGACCCAGTACTTC.

The chain uses TRBV11-2 and TRBJ1-6; 8 positions match TRBD1. This CDR3 has 16 amino acids. V lost 5 bases, J lost 7 bases, and 10 bases stayed unmatched. From germline, CDR1 is SGHAT and CDR2 FQNNGV. CDR3 sequence (DNA): TGTGCCAGCAGCGCGCTGACAGGGGCTTTAAATTCACCCCTCCACTTT. Its translation is CASSALTGALNSPLHF.

The chain combines TRBV10-3 with TRBJ2-1; TRBD2 agrees at 14 bases. V gave up 10 bases and J gave up 9 bases; unmatched junction bases: 8. Germline V gives CDR1 ENHRY, CDR2 SYGVKD. There are 14 residues in the CDR3. The CDR3 nucleotides read TGTGCCAGTAAGGGACTAGCGGGAGCAATTGAGCAGTTCTTC. It codes for CASKGLAGAIEQFF.

V usage is TRBV4-2 and J usage is TRBJ2-2; TRBD2 aligns across 12 bases. This CDR3 is built from 19 residues. From germline, CDR1 is LGHNA and CDR2 YNFKEQ. J was trimmed by 0 bases and V by 4 bases; bases with no gene match: 9. CDR3 nucleotides: TGTGCCAGCAGCCTGGGACTAGCGGGCGACCTCTCGAACACCGGGGAGCTGTTTTTT. It translates to CASSLGLAGDLSNTGELFF.